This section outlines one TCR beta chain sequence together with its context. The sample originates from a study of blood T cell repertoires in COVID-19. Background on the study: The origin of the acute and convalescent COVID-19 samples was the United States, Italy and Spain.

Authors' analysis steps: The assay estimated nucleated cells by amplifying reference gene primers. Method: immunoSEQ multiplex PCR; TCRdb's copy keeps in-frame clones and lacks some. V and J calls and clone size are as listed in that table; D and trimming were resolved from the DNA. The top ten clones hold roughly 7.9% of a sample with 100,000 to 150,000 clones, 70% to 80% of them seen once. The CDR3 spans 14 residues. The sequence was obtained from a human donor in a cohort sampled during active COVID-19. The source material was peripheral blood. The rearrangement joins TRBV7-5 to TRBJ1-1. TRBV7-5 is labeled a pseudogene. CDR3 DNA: TGTGCCAGAAGCTTCGACTACTTGAACACTGAAGCTTTCTTT. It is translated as CARSFDYLNTEAFF.